The 29 T cell receptor beta chains reported below all come from one sample, sequenced in a study of cytomegalovirus exposure and HLA in healthy donors. Primers for the PCR totalled 60 Vbeta and 13 Jbeta. Only in-frame clones appear in the TCRdb table, and some are missing; sequencing was by immunoSEQ multiplex PCR. Of 130,000 to 150,000 clones detected, about four fifths appear once; the ten largest clones hold 2.5% to 3.5%. Sequencing was carried out using PBMCs. The receptors originated from a female donor in good health and CMV-seronegative.

The chain recombines TRBV7-2 with TRBJ1-2; 8 bases match TRBD1. The CDR3 totals 15 residues. The V and J ends lost 5 bases and 2 bases, in that order; junction bases with no gene match: 7. Germline CDR1 reads SGHTA; CDR2 reads FQGNSA. The CDR3 DNA reads as TGTGCCAGCAGCATAAGGACAGGGCACAACTATGGCTACACCTTC. Encoded protein: CASSIRTGHNYGYTF. The entire variable domain, with the rest obtained from reference TRBV7-2 and TRBJ1-2, is as follows: GAGVSQSPSNKVTEKGKDVELRCDPISGHTALYWYRQSLGQGLEFLIYFQGNSAPDKSGLPSDRFSAERTGGSVSTLTIQRTQQEDSAVYLCASSIRTGHNYGYTFGSGTRLTVV.

The J gene is TRBJ1-1, the V gene TRBV29-1; TRBD1 matches at 7 bases. Unmatched junction bases numbered 4, after V lost 1 base and J lost 2 bases. In germline, CDR1 is SQVTM, CDR2 ANQGSEA. The CDR3 runs 14 residues. The CDR3 loop is CSVEGNRGNTEAFF. The DNA for the CDR3 is TGCAGCGTTGAAGGCAACAGGGGCAACACTGAAGCTTTCTTT.

The J gene is TRBJ2-3, the V gene TRBV6-5; 11 bases agree with TRBD1. The CDR3 is 16 residues long. With V trimmed by 2 bases and J by 2 bases, 3 bases remained unmatched. The germline V gene has CDR1 MNHEY and CDR2 SVGAGI. The CDR3 loop reads CASSYHGQGATDTQYF. CDR3 nucleotide sequence: TGTGCCAGCAGTTACCACGGACAGGGGGCCACAGATACGCAGTATTTT.

The chain is built from TRBV29-1 and TRBJ2-7; TRBD1 matches 7 bases. The CDR3 extends over 14 amino acids. With V trimmed by 7 bases and J by 4 bases, 13 bases remained unmatched. The V gene's germline CDR1 is SQVTM and CDR2 ANQGSEA. The CDR3 reads CSARRGTEIYEQYF. The CDR3 DNA sequence: TGCAGCGCCCGCCGTGGGACAGAGATTTACGAGCAGTACTTC.

This clone was seen a handful of times. The chain uses TRBV6-5 and TRBJ1-4; D call uncertain. Germline V CDR1 and CDR2: MNHEY, SVGAGI. This CDR3 spans 14 amino acids. The V end lost 4 bases, the J end lost 7 bases, and 13 bases lay between the germline ends. The CDR3 DNA is TGTGCCAGCAGTTTCGCCGGAGCGGGTGAAAAACTGTTTTTT. It encodes CASSFAGAGEKLFF.

V usage is TRBV7-9 and J usage is TRBJ1-3; D unclear. This CDR3 is 15 amino acids long. V shed 8 bases and J shed 0 bases, with 14 bases lying between them. Germline CDR1 reads SEHNR; CDR2 reads FQNEAQ (reference sequence). CDR3 residues: CASLISGSSGNTIYF. CDR3 nucleotide sequence: TGTGCCAGCCTCATTAGCGGTTCCTCTGGAAACACCATATATTTT.

This chain uses TRBV5-1 with TRBJ2-7; 12 bases align to TRBD1. The CDR3 has 15 residues. Trimming at V came to 0 bases and at J to 5 bases, leaving 3 bases not matched to a gene. The germline V gene has CDR1 SGHRS and CDR2 YFSETQ. CDR3 amino acids: CASSLGGTGGDEQYF. CDR3 nucleotide sequence: TGCGCCAGCAGCTTGGGGGGGACAGGGGGCGACGAGCAGTACTTC.

This clone showed up just once. V gene TRBV4-3 combines with J gene TRBJ2-7; 9 positions agree with TRBD1. The CDR3 is 14 residues long. Unmatched junction bases numbered 8, after V lost 4 bases and J lost 7 bases. The germline CDR1 and CDR2 sequences are LGHNA and YSLEER. CDR3 DNA sequence: TGCGCCAGCAGCCCCGGGACAGGGAGTGTTGAGCAGTACTTC. This translates into CASSPGTGSVEQYF.

The chain recombines TRBV27 with TRBJ2-3; D is ambiguous. V was shortened by 0 bases and J by 4 bases, with 5 bases between the two germline ends. This CDR3 has 13 residues. CDR1 is MNHEY and CDR2 is SMNVEV in the germline V gene (reference sequence). In DNA form, the CDR3 reads TGTGCCAGCAGTTTATCGTGGCCAGATACGCAGTATTTT. Translated: CASSLSWPDTQYF.

The rearrangement uses TRBV2 and TRBJ2-7, with 7 bases lining up with TRBD1. The CDR3 spans 14 residues. With V trimmed by 8 bases and J by 7 bases, 14 bases remained unmatched. CDR1 SNHLY and CDR2 FYNNEI come from the germline V gene. The CDR3: CASVVGDVQGEQYF. Here the CDR3 DNA reads TGTGCCAGCGTGGTGGGGGACGTACAGGGGGAGCAGTACTTC. Complete variable domain (other parts from reference TRBV2 and TRBJ2-7): EPEVTQTPSHQVTQMGQEVILRCVPISNHLYFYWYRQILGQKVEFLVSFYNNEISEKSEIFDDQFSVERPDGSNFTLKIRSTKLEDSAMYFCASVVGDVQGEQYFGPGTRLTVT.

This clone has just a few counts. The rearrangement joins TRBV14 to TRBJ1-1, with D perhaps TRBD1 (6 bases). CDR3 size: 15 residues. Deletions cut 4 bases from V and 1 base from J, with 13 bases between. The germline V gene has CDR1 SGHDN and CDR2 FVKESK. In DNA form, the CDR3 reads TGTGCCAGCAGCCTAAGCGGACAGTCGAACACTGAAGCTTTCTTT. Protein sequence: CASSLSGQSNTEAFF.

The chain links TRBV15 to TRBJ1-1; possibly TRBD1 for D (5 bases). The CDR3 loop spans 14 amino acids. V lost 0 bases to trimming and J lost 7 bases, with 12 bases between them. The germline gives CDR1 LNHNV, CDR2 YYDKDF (reference sequence). For the CDR3, the DNA is TGTGCCACCAGCAGAGAGGGGCCACTGCTTGAAGCTTTCTTT. Translating gives CATSREGPLLEAFF.

The gene calls are TRBV18 and TRBJ2-7; the D gene is possibly TRBD1 (5 bases). Germline CDR1 KGHSH, CDR2 LQKENI. This CDR3 region has 15 residues. V was shortened by 5 bases and J by 2 bases, with 16 bases between the two germline ends. CDR3: CASSSGSQDTYEQYF. DNA for the CDR3: TGTGCCAGCTCATCGGGTTCACAGGACACCTACGAGCAGTACTTC.

This clone was detected once. The V gene is TRBV1, the J gene TRBJ2-1; the table's D gene call, TRBD2, was not cross checked with the DNA. TRBV1 constitutes a pseudogene. The CDR3 loop spans 19 amino acids. The CDR3 is CTSSQDRWATSISYNEQFF. CDR3 nucleotide sequence: TGCACCAGCAGCCAAGATCGATGGGCGACTAGTATCTCCTACAATGAGCAGTTCTTC.

The chain couples TRBV10-3 to TRBJ2-1; tentatively, D is TRBD2 (6 bases). CDR3 length equals 14 residues. Trimming took 3 bases from V and 12 from J, leaving 18 bases between them. Germline V CDR1 and CDR2: ENHRY, SYGVKD. The CDR3 region is CAISDSEGSEGQFF. Written as DNA, the CDR3 is TGTGCCATCAGTGACTCGGAGGGGTCGGAGGGGCAGTTCTTC.

The chain couples TRBV4-1 to TRBJ1-1; 8 positions match TRBD1. Per germline, CDR1 MGHRA and CDR2 YSYEKL. The CDR3 has 13 residues. V shed 4 bases, J shed 7 bases, and the junction held 5 bases outside the gene matches. This chain's CDR3 is CASSRIQGGEAFF. The CDR3 bases are TGCGCCAGCAGCCGCATACAGGGGGGTGAAGCTTTCTTT.

The rearrangement links TRBV5-1 to TRBJ2-1, with 7 bases that match TRBD2. Germline loops: CDR1 SGHRS, CDR2 YFSETQ. The V gene end was trimmed by 0 bases and the J gene end by 8 bases; junction bases not matched to a gene: 5. The CDR3 runs 14 residues. CDR3 loop: CASSLEAGVDEQFF. CDR3 nucleotide sequence: TGCGCCAGCAGCTTGGAGGCGGGAGTGGATGAGCAGTTCTTC.

The chain employs TRBV7-9 and TRBJ2-5; 11 bases map to TRBD2. The V segment lost 5 bases and the J segment 1 base; nucleotides outside the gene matches: 12. This CDR3 has 18 residues. Looked up from germline, CDR1 is SEHNR and CDR2 is FQNEAQ (reference sequence). In nucleotides, the CDR3 is TGTGCCAGCAGCCCCCTCCGCGGTGGGACTAGCGGCCAAGAGACCCAGTACTTC. The encoded protein is CASSPLRGGTSGQETQYF. The complete variable domain, with remaining parts taken from reference TRBV7-9 and TRBJ2-5, reads DTGVSQNPRHKITKRGQNVTFRCDPISEHNRLYWYRQTLGQGPEFLTYFQNEAQLEKSRLLSDRFSAERPKGSFSTLEIQRTEQGDSAMYLCASSPLRGGTSGQETQYFGPGTRLLVL.

The CDR3 sequence is CASSITGTSYGYTF. CDR3 in DNA: TGTGCCAGCAGCATTACAGGGACTAGCTATGGCTACACCTTC. This chain links TRBV7-2 with TRBJ1-2; D is possibly TRBD1 (6 bases). Germline assignment: CDR1 SGHTA and CDR2 FQGNSA. The CDR3 consists of 14 residues. The V end was cut by 5 bases, the J end by 4 bases, with 14 bases between. The full variable domain, with the rest looked up from reference TRBV7-2 and TRBJ1-2, is GAGVSQSPSNKVTEKGKDVELRCDPISGHTALYWYRQSLGQGLEFLIYFQGNSAPDKSGLPSDRFSAERTGGSVSTLTIQRTQQEDSAVYLCASSITGTSYGYTFGSGTRLTVV.

The chain has TRBV19 and TRBJ1-5; no reliable D call. The CDR3 length is 13 residues. Germline assignment: CDR1 LNHDA and CDR2 SQIVND (reference sequence). Trimming shortened V by 4 bases and J by 6 bases, and 10 bases separated the two germline ends. This CDR3 is CASSNTVGQPQHF. In DNA form, the CDR3 reads TGTGCCAGTAGTAACACAGTGGGTCAGCCCCAGCATTTT.

CDR3 bases: TGTGCCGGCACGACTAGCGGGAGAAGCACAGATACGCAGTATTTT. Translated: CAGTTSGRSTDTQYF. The chain is built from TRBV30 and TRBJ2-3, with 12 bases that match TRBD2. Per the germline V gene, CDR1 is GTSNPN and CDR2 is SVGIG (reference sequence). Trimming at V came to 8 bases and at J to 0 bases, leaving 6 bases not matched to a gene. The CDR3 sequence is 15 residues long.

The V call is TRBV6-4, the J call TRBJ1-1; TRBD1 might be the D (5 bases). V gave up 4 bases and J gave up 7 bases, with 19 bases separating them. The germline V gene has CDR1 MRHNA and CDR2 SNTAGT. This CDR3 has 15 amino acids. The CDR3 DNA reads as TGTGCCAGCAGTGCCGCTCCGGGATCCGGGGGTGAAGCTTTCTTT. Translated: CASSAAPGSGGEAFF.

This clone was seen just once. The chain has TRBV11-2 and TRBJ2-7; D gene ambiguous. Trimming took off 4 bases at V and 6 bases at J, with 10 bases between the two ends. The CDR3 is 12 residues long. The germline CDR1 and CDR2 sequences are SGHAT and FQNNGV. CDR3: CASSSEVAEQYF. The CDR3, as DNA: TGTGCCAGCAGCTCCGAGGTCGCCGAGCAGTACTTC.

The V gene is TRBV6-5, the J gene TRBJ2-1; 8 bases match TRBD1. This CDR3 comprises 15 residues. Germline loops: CDR1 MNHEY, CDR2 SVGAGI. The J segment lost 4 bases and the V segment lost 4 bases, leaving 6 bases of the junction unmatched. CDR3 sequence (DNA): TGTGCCAGCAGTTTAGGAGACAGGGGATACAATGAGCAGTTCTTC. Residues: CASSLGDRGYNEQFF.

The chain is built from TRBV7-8 and TRBJ1-2, with TRBD1 matching 12 bases. Germline assignment: CDR1 SGHVS and CDR2 FQNEAQ. J lost 8 bases, V lost 4 bases, and 5 bases had no gene match. The CDR3 is made up of 14 amino acids. Written as DNA, the CDR3 is TGTGCCAGCAGCTGGGGGGGACAGGGGGCGGGCTACACCTTC. This encodes CASSWGGQGAGYTF.

The V call is TRBV18, the J call TRBJ2-3; D is possibly TRBD2 (6 bases). Germline CDR1 reads KGHSH; CDR2 reads LQKENI. V was shortened by 6 bases and J by 2 bases, with 9 bases between the two germline ends. The CDR3 is 13 amino acids. The CDR3 region has the DNA TGTGCCAGCTCGCCGGGACTCACAGATACGCAGTATTTT. This encodes CASSPGLTDTQYF.

This chain joins TRBV2 and TRBJ1-1; D gene unclear. The germline V gene has CDR1 SNHLY and CDR2 FYNNEI. CDR3 length: 15 residues. Trimming stripped 7 bases from V and 0 bases from J, with 15 bases between. CDR3 coding DNA: TGTGCCAGCAACATGGGAGGGCGGCTGAACACTGAAGCTTTCTTT. Protein sequence: CASNMGGRLNTEAFF.

The V call is TRBV20-1, the J call TRBJ1-1; D is undetermined. Between the trimmed V and J ends, which lost 5 bases and 2 bases, there was a span of 6 bases. The CDR3 runs 11 residues. CDR1 and CDR2 from the germline V gene are DFQATT and SNEGSKA (reference sequence). CDR3 protein: CSAFVNTEAFF. CDR3 bases: TGCAGTGCTTTCGTAAACACTGAAGCTTTCTTT.

This clone was counted a few times. The rearrangement links TRBV4-1 to TRBJ1-2; 10 nucleotides match TRBD1. Per germline, CDR1 MGHRA and CDR2 YSYEKL. The ends lost 1 base at V and 3 bases at J; junction bases unmatched: 11. The CDR3 spans 18 residues. The CDR3 DNA reads TGCGCCAGCAGCCAAGGGTTCGTTCAGACAGGGGGCCACTATGGCTACACCTTC. This translates into CASSQGFVQTGGHYGYTF.